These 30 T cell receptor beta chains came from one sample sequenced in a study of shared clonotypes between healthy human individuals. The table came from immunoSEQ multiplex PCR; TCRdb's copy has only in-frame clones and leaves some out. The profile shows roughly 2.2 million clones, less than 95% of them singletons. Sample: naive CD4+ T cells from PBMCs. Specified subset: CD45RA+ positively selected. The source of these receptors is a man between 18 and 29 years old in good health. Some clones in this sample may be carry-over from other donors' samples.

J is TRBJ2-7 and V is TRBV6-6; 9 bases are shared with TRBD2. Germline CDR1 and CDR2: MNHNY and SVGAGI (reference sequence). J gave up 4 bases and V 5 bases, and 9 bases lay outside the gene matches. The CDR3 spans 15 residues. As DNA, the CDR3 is TGTGCCAGCAGTAGCCGACTAGCGGACCGTTACGAGCAGTACTTC. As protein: CASSSRLADRYEQYF.

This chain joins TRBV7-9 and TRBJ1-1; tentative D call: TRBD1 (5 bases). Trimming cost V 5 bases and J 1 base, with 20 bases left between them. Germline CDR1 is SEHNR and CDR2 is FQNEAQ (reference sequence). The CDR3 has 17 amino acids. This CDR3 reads CASSARDGIPPNTEAFF. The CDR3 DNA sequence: TGTGCCAGCAGCGCCCGGGACGGGATCCCGCCGAACACTGAAGCTTTCTTT.

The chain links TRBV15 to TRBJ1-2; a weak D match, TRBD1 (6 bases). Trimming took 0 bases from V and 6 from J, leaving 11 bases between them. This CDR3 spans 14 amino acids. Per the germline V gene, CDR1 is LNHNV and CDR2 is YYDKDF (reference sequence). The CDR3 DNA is TGTGCCACCAGCAGAGATCCAGGGGCGGATGGCTACACCTTC. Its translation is CATSRDPGADGYTF.

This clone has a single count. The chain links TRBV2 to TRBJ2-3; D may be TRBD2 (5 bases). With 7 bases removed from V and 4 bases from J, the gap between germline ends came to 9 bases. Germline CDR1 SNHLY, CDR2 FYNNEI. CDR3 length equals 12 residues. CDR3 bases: TGTGCCAGCACCGAGAGGGCAGATACGCAGTATTTT. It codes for CASTERADTQYF. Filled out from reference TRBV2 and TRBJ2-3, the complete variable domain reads EPEVTQTPSHQVTQMGQEVILRCVPISNHLYFYWYRQILGQKVEFLVSFYNNEISEKSEIFDDQFSVERPDGSNFTLKIRSTKLEDSAMYFCASTERADTQYFGPGTRLTVL.

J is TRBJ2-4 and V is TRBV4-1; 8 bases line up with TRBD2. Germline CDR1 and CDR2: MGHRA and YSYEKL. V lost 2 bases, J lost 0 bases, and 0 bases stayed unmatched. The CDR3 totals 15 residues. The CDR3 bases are TGCGCCAGCAGCCAACTAGCGGGAGCCAAAAACATTCAGTACTTC. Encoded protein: CASSQLAGAKNIQYF.

CDR3 loop: CASSPQETQYF. The CDR3 DNA sequence: TGTGCCAGCAGCCCGCAAGAGACCCAGTACTTC. The V and J genes are TRBV6-4 and TRBJ2-5; no definite D call. Germline values: CDR1 MRHNA, CDR2 SNTAGT. V lost 6 bases and J 2 bases, leaving 4 bases between the germline ends. CDR3 size: 11 residues.

The CDR3 coding sequence is TGTGCCCCCCCTGGGCCTGAAGAGACCCAGTACTTC. This codes for CAPPGPEETQYF. The rearrangement links TRBV25-1 to TRBJ2-5; D is uncertain. The V end was cut by 11 bases, the J end by 3 bases, with 13 bases between. CDR1 and CDR2 (germline): MGHDK, SYGVNS. CDR3 length: 12 residues.

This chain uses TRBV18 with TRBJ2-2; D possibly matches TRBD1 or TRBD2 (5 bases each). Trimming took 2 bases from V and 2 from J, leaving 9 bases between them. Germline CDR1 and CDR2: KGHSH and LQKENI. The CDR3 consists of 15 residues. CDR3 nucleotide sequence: TGTGCCAGCTCACCAGACGGGACCAACACCGGGGAGCTGTTTTTT. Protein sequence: CASSPDGTNTGELFF.

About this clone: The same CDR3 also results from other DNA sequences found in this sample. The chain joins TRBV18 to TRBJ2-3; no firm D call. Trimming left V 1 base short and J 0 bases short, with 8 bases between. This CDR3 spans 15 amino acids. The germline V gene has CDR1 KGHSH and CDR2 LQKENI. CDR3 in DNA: TGTGCCAGCTCACCACGAGTGGAGAGCACAGATACGCAGTATTTT. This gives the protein CASSPRVESTDTQYF.

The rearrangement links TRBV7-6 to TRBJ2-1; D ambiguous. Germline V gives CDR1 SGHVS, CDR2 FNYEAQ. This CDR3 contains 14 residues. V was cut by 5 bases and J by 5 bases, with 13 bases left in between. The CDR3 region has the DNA TGTGCCAGCAGCCCGATTAGCCTCCACAATGAGCAGTTCTTC. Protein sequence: CASSPISLHNEQFF.

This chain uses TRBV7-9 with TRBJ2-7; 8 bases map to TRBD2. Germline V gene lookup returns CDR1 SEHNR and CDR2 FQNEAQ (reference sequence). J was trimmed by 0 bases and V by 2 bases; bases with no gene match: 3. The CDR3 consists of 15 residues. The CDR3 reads CASSLPGGSSYEQYF. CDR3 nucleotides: TGTGCCAGCAGCTTACCGGGGGGGAGCTCCTACGAGCAGTACTTC.

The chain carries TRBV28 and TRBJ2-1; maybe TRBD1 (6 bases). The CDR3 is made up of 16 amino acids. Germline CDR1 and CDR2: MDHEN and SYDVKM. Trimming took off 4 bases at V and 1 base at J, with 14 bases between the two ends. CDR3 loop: CASSWGIRGSYNEQFF. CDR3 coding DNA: TGTGCCAGCAGTTGGGGCATCAGGGGATCCTACAATGAGCAGTTCTTC.

The CDR3 DNA sequence: TGTGCCAGCAGCCCGGGACAGTTGACGGAAAAACTGTTTTTT. Translated, it gives CASSPGQLTEKLFF. The genes are TRBV14 and TRBJ1-4; the match to TRBD1 covers 7 bases. CDR1 SGHDN and CDR2 FVKESK come from the germline V gene. The CDR3 is made up of 14 amino acids. The junction had 7 bases not matched to a gene; V was cut back by 4 bases and J by 8 bases.

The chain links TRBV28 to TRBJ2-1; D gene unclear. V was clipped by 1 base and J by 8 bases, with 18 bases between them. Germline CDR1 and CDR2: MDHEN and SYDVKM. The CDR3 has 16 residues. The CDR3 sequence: CASSLSWSVVSDEQFF. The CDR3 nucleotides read TGTGCCAGCAGTTTATCCTGGAGTGTCGTTTCGGATGAGCAGTTCTTC. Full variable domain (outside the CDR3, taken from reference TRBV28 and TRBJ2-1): DVKVTQSSRYLVKRTGEKVFLECVQDMDHENMFWYRQDPGLGLRLIYFSYDVKMKEKGDIPEGYSVSREKKERFSLILESASTNQTSMYLCASSLSWSVVSDEQFFGPGTRLTVL.

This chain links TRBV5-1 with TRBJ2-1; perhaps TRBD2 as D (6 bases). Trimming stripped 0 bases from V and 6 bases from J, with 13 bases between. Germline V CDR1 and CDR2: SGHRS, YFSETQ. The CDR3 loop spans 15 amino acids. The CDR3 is CASSLGPVGGNEQFF. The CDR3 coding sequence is TGCGCCAGCAGCTTGGGACCCGTGGGGGGCAATGAGCAGTTCTTC.

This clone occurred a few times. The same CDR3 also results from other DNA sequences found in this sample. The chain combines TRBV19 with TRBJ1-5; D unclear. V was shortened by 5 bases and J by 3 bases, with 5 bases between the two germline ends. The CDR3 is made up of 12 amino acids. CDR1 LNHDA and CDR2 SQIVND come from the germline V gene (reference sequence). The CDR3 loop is CASSPLNQPQHF. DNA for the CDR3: TGTGCCAGTAGTCCCCTCAATCAGCCCCAGCATTTT.

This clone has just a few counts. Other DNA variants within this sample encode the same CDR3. The CDR3 coding sequence is TGTGCCAGCTCACCGGGGACTAGCGGGAGGTACGAGCAGTACTTC. Translated, it gives CASSPGTSGRYEQYF. The V and J genes are TRBV18 and TRBJ2-7; TRBD2 matches 15 bases. The J segment lost 4 bases and the V segment lost 3 bases, leaving 1 base of the junction unmatched. The germline V gene has CDR1 KGHSH and CDR2 LQKENI. This CDR3 spans 15 amino acids.

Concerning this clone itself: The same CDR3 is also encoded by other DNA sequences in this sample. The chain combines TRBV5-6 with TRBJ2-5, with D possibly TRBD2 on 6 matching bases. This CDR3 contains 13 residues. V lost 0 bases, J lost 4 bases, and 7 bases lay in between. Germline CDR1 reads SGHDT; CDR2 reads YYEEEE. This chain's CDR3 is CASSLVGGETQYF. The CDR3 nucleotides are TGTGCCAGCAGCTTGGTGGGGGGAGAGACCCAGTACTTC.

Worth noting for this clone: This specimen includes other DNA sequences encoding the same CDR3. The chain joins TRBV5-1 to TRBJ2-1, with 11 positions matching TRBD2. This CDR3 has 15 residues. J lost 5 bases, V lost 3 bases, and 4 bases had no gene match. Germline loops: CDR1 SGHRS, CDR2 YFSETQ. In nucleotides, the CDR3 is TGCGCCAGCAGCTCACTAGCGGGAGCAAACAATGAGCAGTTCTTC. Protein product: CASSSLAGANNEQFF.

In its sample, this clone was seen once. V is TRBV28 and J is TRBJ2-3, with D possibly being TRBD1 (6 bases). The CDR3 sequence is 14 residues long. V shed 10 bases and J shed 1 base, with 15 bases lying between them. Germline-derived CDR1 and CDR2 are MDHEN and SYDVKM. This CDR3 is CATEPSGGTDTQYF. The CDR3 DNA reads TGTGCCACCGAACCATCAGGGGGCACAGATACGCAGTATTTT.

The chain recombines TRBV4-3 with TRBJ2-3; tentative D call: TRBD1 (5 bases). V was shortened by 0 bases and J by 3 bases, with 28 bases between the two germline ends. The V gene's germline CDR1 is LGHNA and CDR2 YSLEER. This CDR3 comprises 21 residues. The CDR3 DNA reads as TGCGCCAGCAGCCAAGATCTAAGAAGGGCCTCGGGCGCTAGGGGAACAGATACGCAGTATTTT. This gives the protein CASSQDLRRASGARGTDTQYF.

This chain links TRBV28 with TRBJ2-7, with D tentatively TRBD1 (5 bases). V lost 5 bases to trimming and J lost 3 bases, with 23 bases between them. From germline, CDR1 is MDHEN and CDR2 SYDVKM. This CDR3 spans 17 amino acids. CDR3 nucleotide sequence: TGTGCCAGCAGTGGGCTGAGACTTGGCAGGGCTAACTACGAGCAGTACTTC. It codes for CASSGLRLGRANYEQYF.

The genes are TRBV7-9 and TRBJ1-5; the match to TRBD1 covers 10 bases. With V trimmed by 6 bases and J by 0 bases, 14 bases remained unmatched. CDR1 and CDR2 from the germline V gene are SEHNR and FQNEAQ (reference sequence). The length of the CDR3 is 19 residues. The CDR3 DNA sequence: TGTGCCAGCAGTTTTGGTCAGACAGGGGGCCGGTATAGCAATCAGCCCCAGCATTTT. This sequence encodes CASSFGQTGGRYSNQPQHF.

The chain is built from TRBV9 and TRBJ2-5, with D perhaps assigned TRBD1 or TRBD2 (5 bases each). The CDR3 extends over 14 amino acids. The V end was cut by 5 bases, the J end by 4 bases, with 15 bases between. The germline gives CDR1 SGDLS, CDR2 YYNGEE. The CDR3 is CASSLSTRGETQYF. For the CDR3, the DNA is TGTGCCAGCAGTCTCTCAACTAGGGGAGAGACCCAGTACTTC.

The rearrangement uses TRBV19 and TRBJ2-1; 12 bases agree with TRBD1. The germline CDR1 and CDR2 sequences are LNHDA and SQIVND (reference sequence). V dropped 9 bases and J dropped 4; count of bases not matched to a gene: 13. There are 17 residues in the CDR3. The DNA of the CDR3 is TGTGCCAGCGCAGACCCGGGACAGGGGGCGGGGTACAATGAGCAGTTCTTC. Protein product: CASADPGQGAGYNEQFF. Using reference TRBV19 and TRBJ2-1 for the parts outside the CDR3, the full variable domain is DGGITQSPKYLFRKEGQNVTLSCEQNLNHDAMYWYRQDPGQGLRLIYYSQIVNDFQKGDIAEGYSVSREKKESFPLTVTSAQKNPTAFYLCASADPGQGAGYNEQFFGPGTRLTVL.

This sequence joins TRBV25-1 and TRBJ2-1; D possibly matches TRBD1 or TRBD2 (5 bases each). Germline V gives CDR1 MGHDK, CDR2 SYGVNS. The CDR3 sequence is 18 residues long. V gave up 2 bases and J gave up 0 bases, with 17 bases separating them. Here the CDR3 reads CASSETPGTGSSYNEQFF. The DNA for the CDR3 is TGTGCCAGCAGTGAAACTCCCGGGACGGGAAGCTCCTACAATGAGCAGTTCTTC.

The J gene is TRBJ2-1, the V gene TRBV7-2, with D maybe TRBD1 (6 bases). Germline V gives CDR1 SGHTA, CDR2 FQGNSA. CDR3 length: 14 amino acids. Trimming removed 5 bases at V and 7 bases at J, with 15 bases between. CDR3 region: CASSGSVDRNEQFF. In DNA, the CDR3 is TGTGCCAGCAGCGGATCAGTCGACAGGAATGAGCAGTTCTTC.

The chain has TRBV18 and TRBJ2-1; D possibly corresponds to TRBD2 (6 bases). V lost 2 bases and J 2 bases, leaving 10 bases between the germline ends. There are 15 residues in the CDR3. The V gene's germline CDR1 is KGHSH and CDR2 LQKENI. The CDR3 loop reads CASSPGRTTYNEQFF. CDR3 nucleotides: TGTGCCAGCTCACCAGGGCGGACTACCTACAATGAGCAGTTCTTC. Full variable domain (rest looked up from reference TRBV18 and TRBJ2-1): NAGVMQNPRHLVRRRGQEARLRCSPMKGHSHVYWYRQLPEEGLKFMVYLQKENIIDESGMPKERFSAEFPKEGPSILRIQQVVRGDSAAYFCASSPGRTTYNEQFFGPGTRLTVL.

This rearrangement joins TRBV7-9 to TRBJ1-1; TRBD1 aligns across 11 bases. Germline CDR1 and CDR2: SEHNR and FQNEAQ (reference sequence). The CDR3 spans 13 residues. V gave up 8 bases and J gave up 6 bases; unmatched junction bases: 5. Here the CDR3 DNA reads TGTGCCAGCCGCCGGACAGGGGGCTCTGAAGCTTTCTTT. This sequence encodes CASRRTGGSEAFF.

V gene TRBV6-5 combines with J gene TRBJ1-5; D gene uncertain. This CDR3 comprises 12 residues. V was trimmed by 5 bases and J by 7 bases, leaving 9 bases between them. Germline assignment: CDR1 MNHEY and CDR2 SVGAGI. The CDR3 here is CASSLPGQPQHF. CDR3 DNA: TGTGCCAGCAGTCTACCGGGACAGCCCCAGCATTTT.